This T cell receptor (beta chain) was sequenced in a study of blood T cell repertoires in COVID-19. Study details: From the United States, Italy and Spain came samples of acute and convalescent COVID-19. From T cells, B-cell-depleted T cells, or PBMCs came the material, which was cDNA or gDNA.

In the source study's methods: Amplification of reference gene primers was used by the study to estimate nucleated cell counts. Assay used: immunoSEQ multiplex PCR; TCRdb lists only in-frame clones, some missing. That table furnishes V, J and clone size, whereas the DNA furnished D and trimming. The repertoire holds under 95,000 clones, around 88% seen once, with more than 4.5% in the top ten. CDR3 length: 14 residues. The trim removed 5 bases at V and 6 bases at J, leaving 10 bases unmatched. CDR1 and CDR2 from the germline V gene are SQVTM and ANQGSEA. The sample taken for sequencing was peripheral blood. The chain joins TRBV29-1 to TRBJ1-5; 7 positions match TRBD1. The sequence was obtained from a man aged 60 to 75 with acute or convalescent COVID-19. The CDR3 sequence: CSVSQGDGGQPQHF. DNA of the CDR3: TGCAGCGTTTCCCAGGGGGACGGAGGTCAGCCCCAGCATTTT.